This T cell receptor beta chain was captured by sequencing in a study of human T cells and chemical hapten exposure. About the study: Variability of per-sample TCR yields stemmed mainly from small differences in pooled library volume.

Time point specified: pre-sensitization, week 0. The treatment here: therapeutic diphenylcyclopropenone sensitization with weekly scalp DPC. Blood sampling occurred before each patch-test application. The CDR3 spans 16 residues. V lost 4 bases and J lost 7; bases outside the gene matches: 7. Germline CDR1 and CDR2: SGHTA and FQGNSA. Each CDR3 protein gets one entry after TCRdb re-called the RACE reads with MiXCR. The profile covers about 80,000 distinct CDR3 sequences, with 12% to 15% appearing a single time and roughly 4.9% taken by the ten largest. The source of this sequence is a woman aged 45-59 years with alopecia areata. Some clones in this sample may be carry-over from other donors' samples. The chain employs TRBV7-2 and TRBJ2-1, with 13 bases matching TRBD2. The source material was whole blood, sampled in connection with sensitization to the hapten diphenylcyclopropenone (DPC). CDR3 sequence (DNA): TGTGCCAGCAGCTCAAACGGACTAGCGGGAGTGAATGAGCAGTTCTTC. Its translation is CASSSNGLAGVNEQFF.